Listed here are 25 T cell receptor beta chains from one sample, sequenced in a study of blood T cell repertoires in COVID-19. Profiling relied on immunoSEQ multiplex PCR, and the TCRdb table lists in-frame clones only, not all of them. The table records 100,000 to 150,000 clones, approximately 90% of them present only once. The specimen sequenced was peripheral blood. Receptors originate from an elderly woman with acute or convalescent COVID-19.

V and J are TRBV19 and TRBJ1-5; 11 positions match TRBD1. The germline CDR1 and CDR2 sequences are LNHDA and SQIVND (reference sequence). The V gene end was trimmed by 10 bases and the J gene end by 4 bases; junction bases not matched to a gene: 6. This CDR3 contains 14 residues. In DNA form, the CDR3 reads TGTGCCACCCGAGGGACAGGGGGAAATCAGCCCCAGCATTTT. It encodes CATRGTGGNQPQHF. The entire variable domain, with the rest obtained from reference TRBV19 and TRBJ1-5, is as follows: DGGITQSPKYLFRKEGQNVTLSCEQNLNHDAMYWYRQDPGQGLRLIYYSQIVNDFQKGDIAEGYSVSREKKESFPLTVTSAQKNPTAFYLCATRGTGGNQPQHFGDGTRLSIL.

This chain connects TRBV4-1 to TRBJ2-2; tentative D call: TRBD1 (6 bases). CDR1 MGHRA and CDR2 YSYEKL come from the germline V gene. The V end lost 0 bases, the J end lost 3 bases, and 17 bases lay between the germline ends. The CDR3 totals 18 residues. Written as DNA, the CDR3 is TGCGCCAGCAGCCAAGATCGTTACAGGGTCACGGACACCGGGGAGCTGTTTTTT. This gives the protein CASSQDRYRVTDTGELFF.

The chain uses TRBV5-4 and TRBJ1-2; 7 bases match TRBD1. Per germline, CDR1 SGHNT and CDR2 YYREEE (reference sequence). J lost 0 bases, V lost 5 bases, and 4 bases had no gene match. This CDR3 is built from 14 residues. CDR3 nucleotides: TGTGCCAGCAGAACTACAGGGGCTAACTATGGCTACACCTTC. Translating gives CASRTTGANYGYTF.

J is TRBJ2-7 and V is TRBV5-6; D is ambiguous. Germline CDR1 and CDR2: SGHDT and YYEEEE. V dropped 0 bases and J dropped 2 bases, with 12 bases sitting between them. The CDR3 has 15 amino acids. Here the CDR3 reads CASSLGLVWAYEQYF. CDR3 bases: TGTGCCAGCAGCTTGGGGCTAGTTTGGGCCTACGAGCAGTACTTC.

The V gene is TRBV5-1, the J gene TRBJ2-7; 7 bases match TRBD1. The CDR3 runs to 13 residues. The germline gives CDR1 SGHRS, CDR2 YFSETQ. The ends lost 0 bases at V and 7 bases at J; junction bases unmatched: 4. The CDR3 sequence: CASSLGQGREQYF. CDR3 DNA: TGCGCCAGCAGCTTGGGACAGGGCCGGGAGCAGTACTTC. Filled out from reference TRBV5-1 and TRBJ2-7, the complete variable domain reads KAGVTQTPRYLIKTRGQQVTLSCSPISGHRSVSWYQQTPGQGLQFLFEYFSETQRNKGNFPGRFSGRQFSNSRSEMNVSTLELGDSALYLCASSLGQGREQYFGPGTRLTVT.

The chain has TRBV5-1 and TRBJ1-6; TRBD1 agrees at 9 bases. Germline V lookup: CDR1 SGHRS, CDR2 YFSETQ. The ends lost 3 bases at V and 5 bases at J; junction bases unmatched: 6. This CDR3 spans 16 amino acids. The CDR3 reads CASSWGTGKDNSPLHF. The CDR3 DNA follows: TGCGCCAGCAGCTGGGGGACAGGGAAGGATAATTCACCCCTCCACTTT. Full variable domain (outside the CDR3, taken from reference TRBV5-1 and TRBJ1-6): KAGVTQTPRYLIKTRGQQVTLSCSPISGHRSVSWYQQTPGQGLQFLFEYFSETQRNKGNFPGRFSGRQFSNSRSEMNVSTLELGDSALYLCASSWGTGKDNSPLHFGNGTRLTVT.

This sequence joins TRBV7-2 and TRBJ2-6; possible D gene TRBD1, 7 bases. Trimming shortened V by 4 bases and J by 2 bases, and 15 bases separated the two germline ends. Germline V gives CDR1 SGHTA, CDR2 FQGNSA. The CDR3 is 17 amino acids. As DNA, the CDR3 is TGTGCCAGCAGCTCTGGACAGGCGGGGACTGGGGCCAACGTCCTGACTTTC. Residues: CASSSGQAGTGANVLTF. Based on the CDR3 plus reference TRBV7-2 and TRBJ2-6, the full variable domain is GAGVSQSPSNKVTEKGKDVELRCDPISGHTALYWYRQSLGQGLEFLIYFQGNSAPDKSGLPSDRFSAERTGGSVSTLTIQRTQQEDSAVYLCASSSGQAGTGANVLTFGAGSRLTVL.

This clone was seen a single time. The rearrangement uses TRBV27 and TRBJ2-7; D gene uncertain. The CDR3 is made up of 14 amino acids. Germline V CDR1 and CDR2: MNHEY, SMNVEV (reference sequence). Deletions cut 5 bases from V and 0 bases from J, with 11 bases between. The chain's CDR3 is CASSPSVPSYEQYF. As DNA, the CDR3 is TGTGCCAGCAGTCCTTCGGTCCCCTCCTACGAGCAGTACTTC.

The rearrangement uses TRBV3-1 (or the pseudogene TRBV3-2) and TRBJ2-7, with a possible D match to TRBD2 (7 bases). CDR3 size: 16 residues. Germline V CDR1 and CDR2: LGHDT, YNNKEL (reference sequence). The germline V and J ends were trimmed by 4 bases and 3 bases, with 19 bases remaining between them. The CDR3 loop reads CASSPLGGARDYEQYF. The CDR3 DNA sequence: TGTGCCAGCAGCCCACTGGGGGGGGCTAGGGACTACGAGCAGTACTTC.

V and J are TRBV29-1 and TRBJ2-3; maybe TRBD2 (6 bases). Germline V gene sequence: CDR1 SQVTM, CDR2 ANQGSEA. The CDR3 is made up of 13 amino acids. Trimming removed 8 bases from V and 2 bases from J, with 14 bases in between. Here the CDR3 DNA reads TGCAGCACCCGGGACTCAAACACAGATACGCAGTATTTT. It encodes CSTRDSNTDTQYF.

The gene calls are TRBV18 and TRBJ1-4, with a tentative D call TRBD1 (5 bases). CDR1 is KGHSH and CDR2 is LQKENI in the germline V gene. The CDR3 extends over 13 amino acids. The V gene lost 11 bases and the J gene lost 5 bases, with 15 bases spanning the gap. CDR3 amino acids: CASSGQGNEKLFF. CDR3 in DNA: TGTGCCTCCTCCGGACAAGGCAATGAAAAACTGTTTTTT.

The chain has TRBV24-1 and TRBJ2-2; 7 nucleotides align to TRBD1. The germline V gene encodes CDR1 KGHDR and CDR2 SFDVKD. The CDR3 has 15 amino acids. V shed 5 bases, J shed 8 bases, and the junction held 10 bases outside the gene matches. CDR3 DNA: TGTGCCACCAGTGGTCAGACAGGGTCTGCGGGGGAGCTGTTTTTT. The encoded protein is CATSGQTGSAGELFF.

The rearrangement links TRBV5-4 to TRBJ1-2; the match to TRBD1 covers 8 bases. This CDR3 is built from 13 residues. The germline V gene has CDR1 SGHNT and CDR2 YYREEE (reference sequence). V gave up 4 bases and J gave up 8 bases; unmatched junction bases: 7. CDR3 in amino acids: CASSPDRVTGYTF. Written as DNA, the CDR3 is TGTGCCAGCAGCCCGGACAGGGTCACGGGCTACACCTTC.

V is TRBV5-1 and J is TRBJ2-7; 8 nucleotides align to TRBD1. The CDR3 has 16 residues. V gave up 1 base and J gave up 2 bases; unmatched junction bases: 8. Looked up from germline, CDR1 is SGHRS and CDR2 is YFSETQ. CDR3 DNA sequence: TGCGCCAGCAGCTTGTCACAGGGGGGATCCCCCTACGAGCAGTACTTC. Protein: CASSLSQGGSPYEQYF.

This chain links TRBV5-1 with TRBJ2-2; TRBD2 aligns across 9 bases. CDR3 length: 16 residues. Germline assignment: CDR1 SGHRS and CDR2 YFSETQ. J was trimmed by 1 base and V by 2 bases; bases with no gene match: 3. The DNA for the CDR3 is TGCGCCAGCAGCTTTAGCGGGAGTTGGAACACCGGGGAGCTGTTTTTT. Encoded protein: CASSFSGSWNTGELFF.

The V call is TRBV28, the J call TRBJ2-7; 9 bases match TRBD1. The CDR3 sequence is 14 residues long. The germline V gene has CDR1 MDHEN and CDR2 SYDVKM. Trimming removed 6 bases from V and 5 bases from J; junction bases left unmatched: 8. CDR3 sequence (DNA): TGTGCCAGCAGCTACCCGGGACAGGGTAACGAGCAGTACTTC. Amino acids: CASSYPGQGNEQYF.

This clone was picked up one time. V usage is TRBV5-8 and J usage is TRBJ1-5; D remains unclear. CDR3 length: 16 amino acids. Trimming left V 4 bases short and J 4 bases short, with 18 bases between. CDR1 SGHTS and CDR2 YDEGEE come from the germline V gene. The CDR3 spells CASSHRGLGGNQPQHF. In DNA, the CDR3 is TGTGCCAGCAGCCACCGCGGATTGGGAGGAAATCAGCCCCAGCATTTT.

The chain is built from TRBV5-4 and TRBJ1-2; 9 bases agree with TRBD1. V lost 0 bases and J lost 8; bases outside the gene matches: 2. Germline V lookup: CDR1 SGHNT, CDR2 YYREEE (reference sequence). The CDR3 has 13 amino acids. CDR3 coding DNA: TGTGCCAGCAGCTTGGGACAGGGGGGAGGCTACACCTTC. Its translation is CASSLGQGGGYTF.

CDR3 sequence reads: CASSLETGPFYGYTF. The DNA of the CDR3 is TGCGCCAGCAGCTTGGAAACAGGGCCTTTCTATGGCTACACCTTC. This chain connects TRBV5-1 to TRBJ1-2, with D perhaps matching TRBD1 (6 bases). V was cut by 0 bases and J by 4 bases, with 13 bases left in between. The CDR3 runs 15 residues. The germline V gene has CDR1 SGHRS and CDR2 YFSETQ.

The chain has TRBV4-1 and TRBJ1-5, with D maybe TRBD1 (5 bases). Trimming removed 0 bases at V and 7 bases at J, with 13 bases between. This CDR3 region has 15 residues. Germline V gene data show CDR1 as MGHRA and CDR2 as YSYEKL. CDR3 bases: TGCGCCAGCAGCCAAGATTTGACCCAGGGCCAGCCCCAGCATTTT. Its translation is CASSQDLTQGQPQHF.

The chain is built from TRBV9 and TRBJ2-5; a weak D match, TRBD2 (5 bases). The CDR3 length is 13 residues. Germline V gene sequence: CDR1 SGDLS, CDR2 YYNGEE. The V gene lost 4 bases and the J gene lost 5 bases, with 12 bases spanning the gap. The CDR3 protein is CASSSRTGETQYF. The CDR3 DNA is TGTGCCAGCAGCTCCCGGACTGGGGAGACCCAGTACTTC.

V usage is TRBV6-6 and J usage is TRBJ1-5, with a weak D call TRBD1 (5 bases). Per germline, CDR1 MNHNY and CDR2 SVGAGI (reference sequence). V was shortened by 6 bases and J by 4 bases, with 16 bases between the two germline ends. The CDR3 has 15 residues. In nucleotides, the CDR3 is TGTGCCAGCAGCCCCCCAGGGATTAGGAATCAGCCCCAGCATTTT. Amino acid sequence: CASSPPGIRNQPQHF.

Details on this clone: The sample has other DNA sequences that encode this CDR3 too. This chain connects TRBV7-9 to TRBJ2-3; D is uncertain. From germline, CDR1 is SEHNR and CDR2 FQNEAQ (reference sequence). CDR3 length: 12 residues. Trimming left V 5 bases short and J 5 bases short, with 8 bases between. The CDR3 region has the DNA TGTGCCAGCAGCCCTACCGGAGATACGCAGTATTTT. This gives the protein CASSPTGDTQYF.

This clone was observed a single time. The chain employs TRBV28 and TRBJ2-2; 9 bases line up with TRBD1. V dropped 6 bases and J dropped 4; count of bases not matched to a gene: 6. CDR1 and CDR2 (germline): MDHEN, SYDVKM. The CDR3 is 15 amino acids. This CDR3 reads CASRIQGAATGELFF. DNA of the CDR3: TGTGCCAGCAGGATACAGGGGGCGGCCACCGGGGAGCTGTTTTTT.

Regarding this clone: Distinct nucleotide sequences in the sample also encode this CDR3. The chain is built from TRBV28 and TRBJ1-1, with a possible D match to TRBD1 (5 bases). Germline CDR1 and CDR2: MDHEN and SYDVKM. V lost 2 bases, J lost 4 bases, and 11 bases lay in between. CDR3 length: 14 amino acids. The CDR3 here is CASSLGGVGTEAFF. CDR3 DNA: TGTGCCAGCAGTTTAGGAGGGGTTGGCACTGAAGCTTTCTTT.